Sequencing of this T cell receptor (beta chain) was carried out in a study of shared clonotypes between healthy human individuals. Study information: The donor pool was made up of two women and three men aged 18 to 49. Study observations and caveats: The sole specimen, blood, was sampled, and tissue repertoires likely differ. It was anticipated that sequencing depth would influence how many clonotypes donors shared.

Regarding this clone: The antigen is undetermined.

The germline gives CDR1 MRHNA, CDR2 SNTAGT. The CDR3 is made up of 13 amino acids. V lost 6 bases and J 1 base, leaving 9 bases between the germline ends. Original processing methods: ImmunoSEQ only sent back junction sequences with no quality scores, so filtering was done differently. The repertoire was sequenced with immunoSEQ multiplex PCR; TCRdb's copy has only in-frame clones and lacks some. Clone size and V and J calls were adopted from that table, with D and trimming inferred from the DNA. In the table there are about 450,000 clones, 65% to 80% of which are singletons. Sequencing input: PBMCs. V usage is TRBV6-4 and J usage is TRBJ1-1; the D is unclear. The clonotype originates from a woman aged 40 to 55 in good health. Some clones in this sample may be carry-over from other donors' samples. This CDR3 reads CASSYDGNTEAFF. The DNA for the CDR3 is TGTGCCAGCAGCTACGACGGGAACACTGAAGCTTTCTTT.